These T cell receptor beta chains were read from a single sample in a study of graft-versus-host responses after intestinal transplantation. Measured with immunoSEQ multiplex PCR; TCRdb has only the in-frame clones, and not every one. The sample shows 90,000 to 130,000 clones, roughly nine tenths of them seen only once. Antigen specificity for these receptors is unknown. This specimen was unstimulated CD4+ T cells sorted from spleen or lymph node cells, taken before transplant. The receptors here all came from a human donor who was the organ donor for an intestinal transplant. Each CDR3 is given with its conserved first and last residue. The order of the fields is D gene, CDR3 length, V gene, J gene, CDR3 protein, CDR3 DNA. A D gene is named only where the DNA matches it firmly.

>TRBD1|15|TRBV19|TRBJ1-1
CASSTFRTGVTEAFF
TGTGCCAGTAGTACCTTTAGGACAGGCGTCACTGAAGCTTTCTTT
>-|13|TRBV7-9|TRBJ2-1
CASADSSYNEQFF
TGTGCCAGCGCGGACAGCTCCTACAATGAGCAGTTCTTC
>TRBD1|20|TRBV28|TRBJ1-3
CASSIPRDRKVLLSGNTIYF
TGTGCCAGCAGTATTCCACGGGACAGGAAAGTTCTCCTCTCTGGAAACACCATATATTTT
>TRBD2|13|TRBV4-1|TRBJ2-7
CASSRLAGAEQYF
TGCGCCAGCAGCCGACTAGCGGGAGCCGAGCAGTACTTC
>TRBD1|15|TRBV27|TRBJ1-1
CASSFMRTGYTEAFF
TGTGCCAGCAGTTTTATGAGGACAGGGTACACTGAAGCTTTCTTT
>-|17|TRBV7-2|TRBJ1-4
CASSLGWGQGVREKLFF
TGTGCCAGCAGCTTAGGCTGGGGCCAGGGCGTGAGGGAAAAACTGTTTTTT
>-|12|TRBV5-8|TRBJ1-2
CASSLDGYGYTF
TGTGCCAGCAGCCTGGATGGGTATGGCTACACCTTC
>-|13|TRBV7-2|TRBJ2-5
CASSIGHQETQYF
TGTGCCAGCAGCATCGGACACCAAGAGACCCAGTACTTC
>-|15|TRBV7-2|TRBJ2-1
CASSSWAVGVDEQFF
TGTGCCAGCAGCTCGTGGGCGGTGGGAGTTGATGAGCAGTTCTTC
>-|16|TRBV4-3|TRBJ1-1
CASSQELDRTNTEAFF
TGCGCCAGCAGCCAAGAGTTAGACAGAACAAACACTGAAGCTTTCTTT
>TRBD2|16|TRBV28|TRBJ2-5
CASSPIGRLASETQYF
TGTGCCAGCAGCCCAATAGGGAGACTAGCGAGCGAGACCCAGTACTTC
>-|13|TRBV18|TRBJ1-1
CASSPGPGTEAFF
TGTGCCAGCTCACCAGGTCCAGGGACTGAAGCTTTCTTT
>-|11|TRBV2|TRBJ1-2
CASKGRYGYTF
TGTGCCAGCAAGGGGCGCTATGGCTACACCTTC
>-|13|TRBV7-7|TRBJ2-1
CASSLGGSDEQFF
TGTGCTAGCAGCTTAGGCGGAAGCGATGAGCAGTTCTTC
>TRBD2|16|TRBV4-1|TRBJ2-1
CASSQPGTRVGHEQFF
TGCGCCAGCAGCCAACCGGGGACTAGAGTGGGTCATGAGCAGTTCTTC
>-|16|TRBV14|TRBJ1-1
CASSRDRDFLDTEAFF
TGTGCCAGCAGCCGGGACCGCGACTTTTTAGACACTGAAGCTTTCTTT
>TRBD2|19|TRBV27|TRBJ2-1
CASSERGLAGGRWYNEQFF
TGTGCCAGCAGTGAACGCGGACTAGCGGGAGGGCGATGGTACAATGAGCAGTTCTTC
>TRBD2|13|TRBV28|TRBJ2-7
CAVLAGGTDEQYF
TGTGCCGTCTTAGCGGGAGGTACGGACGAGCAGTACTTC
>-|15|TRBV7-2|TRBJ2-3
CASSLVGYTTDTQYF
TGTGCCAGCAGCTTAGTAGGCTACACCACAGATACGCAGTATTTT
>-|12|TRBV6-1|TRBJ1-2
CASSDRVRGYTF
TGTGCCAGCAGTGACAGGGTCCGTGGCTACACCTTC
>-|16|TRBV5-1|TRBJ2-1
CASSLQQGGIGNEQFF
TGCGCCAGCAGCTTACAGCAGGGCGGCATTGGCAATGAGCAGTTCTTC